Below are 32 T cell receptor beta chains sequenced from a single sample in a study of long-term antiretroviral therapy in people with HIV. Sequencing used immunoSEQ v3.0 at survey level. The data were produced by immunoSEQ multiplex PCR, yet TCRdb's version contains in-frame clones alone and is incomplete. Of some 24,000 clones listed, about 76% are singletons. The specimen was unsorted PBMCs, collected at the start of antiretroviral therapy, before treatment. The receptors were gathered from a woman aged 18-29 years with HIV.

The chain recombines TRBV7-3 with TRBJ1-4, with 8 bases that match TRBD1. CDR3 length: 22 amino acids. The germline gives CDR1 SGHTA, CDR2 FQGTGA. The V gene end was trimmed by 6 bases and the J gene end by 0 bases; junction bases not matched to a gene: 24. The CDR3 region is CASRLKVLRGSGGKATNEKLFF. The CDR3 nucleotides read TGTGCCAGCAGACTAAAGGTGCTAAGGGGATCAGGGGGCAAGGCAACTAATGAAAAACTGTTTTTT.

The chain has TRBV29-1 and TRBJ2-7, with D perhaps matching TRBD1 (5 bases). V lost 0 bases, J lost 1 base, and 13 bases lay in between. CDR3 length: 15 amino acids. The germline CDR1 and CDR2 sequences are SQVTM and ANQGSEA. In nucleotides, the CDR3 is TGCAGCGTTGAAGATGGGGCTCAAGGATCCTACGAGCAGTACTTC. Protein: CSVEDGAQGSYEQYF.

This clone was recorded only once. In DNA form, the CDR3 reads TGTGCCATCAGCCCAGACGGTACCAATCAGCCCCAGCATTTT. As protein: CAISPDGTNQPQHF. This rearrangement joins TRBV10-3 to TRBJ1-5; D is unresolved. Germline V gives CDR1 ENHRY, CDR2 SYGVKD. The length of the CDR3 is 14 residues. The V gene lost 6 bases and the J gene lost 3 bases, with 12 bases spanning the gap.

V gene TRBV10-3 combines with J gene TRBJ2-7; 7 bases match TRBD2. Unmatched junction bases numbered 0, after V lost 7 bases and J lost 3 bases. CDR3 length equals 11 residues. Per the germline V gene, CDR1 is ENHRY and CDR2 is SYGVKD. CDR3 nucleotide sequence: TGTGCCATCACTAGCGGCTACGAGCAGTACTTC. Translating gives CAITSGYEQYF.

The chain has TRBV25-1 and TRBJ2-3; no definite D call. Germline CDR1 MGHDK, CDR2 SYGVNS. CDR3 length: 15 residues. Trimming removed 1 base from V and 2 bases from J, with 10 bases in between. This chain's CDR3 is CASSEFQDLTDTQYF. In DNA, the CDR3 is TGTGCCAGCAGTGAATTCCAGGACCTCACAGATACGCAGTATTTT.

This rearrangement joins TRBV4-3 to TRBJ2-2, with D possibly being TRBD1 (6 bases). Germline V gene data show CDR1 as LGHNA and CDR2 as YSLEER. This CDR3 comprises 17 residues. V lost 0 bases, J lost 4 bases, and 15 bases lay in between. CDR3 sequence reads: CASSQDWAQGGTGELFF. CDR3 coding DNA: TGCGCCAGCAGCCAAGATTGGGCACAGGGTGGCACCGGGGAGCTGTTTTTT.

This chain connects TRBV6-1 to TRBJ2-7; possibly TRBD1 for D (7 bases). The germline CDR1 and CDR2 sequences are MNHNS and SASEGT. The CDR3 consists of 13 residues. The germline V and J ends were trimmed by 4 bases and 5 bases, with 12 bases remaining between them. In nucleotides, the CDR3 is TGTGCCAGCAGTGCCAGGGGGGACGACGAGCAGTACTTC. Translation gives CASSARGDDEQYF.

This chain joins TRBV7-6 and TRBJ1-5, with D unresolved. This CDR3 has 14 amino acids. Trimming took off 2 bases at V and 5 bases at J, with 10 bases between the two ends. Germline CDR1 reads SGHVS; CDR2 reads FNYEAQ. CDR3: CASSLLGSDQPQHF. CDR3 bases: TGTGCCAGCAGCTTATTAGGGAGCGATCAGCCCCAGCATTTT.

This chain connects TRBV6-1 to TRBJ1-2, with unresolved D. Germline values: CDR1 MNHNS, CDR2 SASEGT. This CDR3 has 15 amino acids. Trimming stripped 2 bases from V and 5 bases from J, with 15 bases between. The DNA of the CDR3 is TGTGCCAGCAGTGAAAGTGTAGGAGGGAGTTATGGCTACACCTTC. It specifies CASSESVGGSYGYTF.

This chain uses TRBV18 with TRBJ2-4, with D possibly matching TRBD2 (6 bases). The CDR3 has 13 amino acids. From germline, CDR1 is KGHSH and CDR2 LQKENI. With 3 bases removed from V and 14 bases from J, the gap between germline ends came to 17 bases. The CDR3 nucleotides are TGTGCCAGCTCACCGGCGGATAAGGGAGGAAAGTACTTC. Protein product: CASSPADKGGKYF.

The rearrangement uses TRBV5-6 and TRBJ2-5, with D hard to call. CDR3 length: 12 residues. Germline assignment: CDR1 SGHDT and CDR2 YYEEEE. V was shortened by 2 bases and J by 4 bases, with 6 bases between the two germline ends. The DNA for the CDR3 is TGTGCCAGCAGCTTCGCGTCAGAGACCCAGTACTTC. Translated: CASSFASETQYF. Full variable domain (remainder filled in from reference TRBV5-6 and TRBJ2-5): DAGVTQSPTHLIKTRGQQVTLRCSPKSGHDTVSWYQQALGQGPQFIFQYYEEEERQRGNFPDRFSGHQFPNYSSELNVNALLLGDSALYLCASSFASETQYFGPGTRLLVL.

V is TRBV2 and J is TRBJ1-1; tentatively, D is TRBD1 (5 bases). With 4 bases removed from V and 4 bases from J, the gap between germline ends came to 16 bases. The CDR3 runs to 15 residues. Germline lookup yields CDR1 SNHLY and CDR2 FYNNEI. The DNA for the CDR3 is TGTGCCAGCAGTGTGTCTAGGGGCGGTATCACTGAAGCTTTCTTT. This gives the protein CASSVSRGGITEAFF.

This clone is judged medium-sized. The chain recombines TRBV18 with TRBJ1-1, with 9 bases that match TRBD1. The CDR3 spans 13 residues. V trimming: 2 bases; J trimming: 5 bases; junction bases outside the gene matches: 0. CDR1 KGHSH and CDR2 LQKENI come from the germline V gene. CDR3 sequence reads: CASSPDRGTEAFF. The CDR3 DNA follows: TGTGCCAGCTCACCAGACAGGGGGACTGAAGCTTTCTTT.

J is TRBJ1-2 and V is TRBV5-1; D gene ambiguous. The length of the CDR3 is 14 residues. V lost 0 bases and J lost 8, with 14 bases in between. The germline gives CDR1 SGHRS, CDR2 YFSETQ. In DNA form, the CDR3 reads TGCGCCAGCAGCTTGGATAAAACCCTCTGGGGCTACACCTTC. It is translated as CASSLDKTLWGYTF.

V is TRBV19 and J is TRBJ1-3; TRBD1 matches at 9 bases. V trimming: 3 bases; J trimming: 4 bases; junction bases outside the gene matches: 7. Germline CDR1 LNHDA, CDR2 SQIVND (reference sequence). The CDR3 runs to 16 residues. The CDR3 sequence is CASSIGRQGDGNTIYF. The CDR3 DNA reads TGTGCCAGTAGTATTGGACGACAGGGGGACGGAAACACCATATATTTT.

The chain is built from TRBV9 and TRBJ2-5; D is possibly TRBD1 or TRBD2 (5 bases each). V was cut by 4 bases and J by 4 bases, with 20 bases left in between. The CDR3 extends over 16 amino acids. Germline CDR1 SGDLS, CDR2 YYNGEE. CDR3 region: CASSFSPGTRVETQYF. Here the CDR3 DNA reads TGTGCCAGCAGCTTCAGCCCCGGGACGAGAGTAGAGACCCAGTACTTC.

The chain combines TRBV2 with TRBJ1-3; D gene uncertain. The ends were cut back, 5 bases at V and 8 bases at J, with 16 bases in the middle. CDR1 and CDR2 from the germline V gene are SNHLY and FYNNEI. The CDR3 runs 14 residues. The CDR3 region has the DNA TGTGCCAGCAGTTCGGACGGAAAAGGGTACACCATATATTTT. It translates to CASSSDGKGYTIYF.

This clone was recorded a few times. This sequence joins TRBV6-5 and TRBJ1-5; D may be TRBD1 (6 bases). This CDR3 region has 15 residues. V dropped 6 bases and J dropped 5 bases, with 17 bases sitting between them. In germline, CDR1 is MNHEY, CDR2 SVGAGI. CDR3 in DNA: TGTGCCAGCAGCCAAGGGGGGCGTAGGGATCAGCCCCAGCATTTT. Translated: CASSQGGRRDQPQHF.

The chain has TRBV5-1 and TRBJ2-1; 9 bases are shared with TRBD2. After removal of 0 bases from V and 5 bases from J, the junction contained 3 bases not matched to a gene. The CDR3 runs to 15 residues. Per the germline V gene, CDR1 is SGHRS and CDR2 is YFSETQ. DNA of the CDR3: TGCGCCAGCAGCTTGGGGCTAGCGGGAAACAATGAGCAGTTCTTC. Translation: CASSLGLAGNNEQFF.

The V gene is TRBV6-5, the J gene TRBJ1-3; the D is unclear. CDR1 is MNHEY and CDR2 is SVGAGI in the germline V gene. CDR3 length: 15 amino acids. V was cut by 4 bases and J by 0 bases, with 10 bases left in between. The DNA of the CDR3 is TGTGCCAGCAGTTCCGACTCGAACTCTGGAAACACCATATATTTT. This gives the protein CASSSDSNSGNTIYF.

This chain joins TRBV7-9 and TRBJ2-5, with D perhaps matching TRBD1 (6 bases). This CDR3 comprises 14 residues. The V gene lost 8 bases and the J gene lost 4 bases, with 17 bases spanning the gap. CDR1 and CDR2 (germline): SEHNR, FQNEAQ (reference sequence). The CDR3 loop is CASLRDTYTETQYF. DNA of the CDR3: TGTGCCAGCCTCCGGGACACCTACACAGAGACCCAGTACTTC.

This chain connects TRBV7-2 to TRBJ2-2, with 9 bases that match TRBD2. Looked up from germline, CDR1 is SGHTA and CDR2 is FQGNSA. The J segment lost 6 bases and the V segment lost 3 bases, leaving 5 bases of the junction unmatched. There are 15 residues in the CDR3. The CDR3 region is CASSFDSGGAGELFF. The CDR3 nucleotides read TGTGCCAGCAGCTTTGATAGCGGGGGAGCCGGGGAGCTGTTTTTT.

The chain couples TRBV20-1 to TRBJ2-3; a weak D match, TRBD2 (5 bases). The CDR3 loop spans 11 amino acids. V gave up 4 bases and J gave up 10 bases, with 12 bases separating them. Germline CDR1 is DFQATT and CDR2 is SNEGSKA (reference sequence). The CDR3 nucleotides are TGCAGTGCTACCGAGGCGGGTCCGCAGTATTTT. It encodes CSATEAGPQYF.

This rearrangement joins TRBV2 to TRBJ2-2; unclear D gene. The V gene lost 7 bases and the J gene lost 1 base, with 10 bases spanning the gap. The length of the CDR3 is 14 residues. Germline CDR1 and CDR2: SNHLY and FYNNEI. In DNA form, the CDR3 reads TGTGCCAGCAAGGGCAGCCAGAACACCGGGGAGCTGTTTTTT. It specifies CASKGSQNTGELFF.

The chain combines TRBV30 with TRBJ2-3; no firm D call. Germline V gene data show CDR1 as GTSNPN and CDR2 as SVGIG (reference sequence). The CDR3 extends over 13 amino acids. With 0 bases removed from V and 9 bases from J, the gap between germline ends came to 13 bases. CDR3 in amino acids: CAWSVTTDTTQYF. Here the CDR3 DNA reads TGTGCCTGGAGTGTAACCACAGATACGACGCAGTATTTT.

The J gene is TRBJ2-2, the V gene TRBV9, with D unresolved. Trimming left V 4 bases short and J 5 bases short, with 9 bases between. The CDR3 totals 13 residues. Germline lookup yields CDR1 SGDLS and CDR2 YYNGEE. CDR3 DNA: TGTGCCAGCAGCCTCAGACCTACCGGGGAGCTGTTTTTT. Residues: CASSLRPTGELFF.

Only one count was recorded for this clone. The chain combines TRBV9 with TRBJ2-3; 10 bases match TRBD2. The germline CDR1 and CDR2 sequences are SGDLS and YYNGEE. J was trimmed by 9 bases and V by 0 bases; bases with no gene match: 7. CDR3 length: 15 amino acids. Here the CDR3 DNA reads TGTGCCAGCAGCGTAGAGCGGGGGGGCCCAGGAACGCAGTATTTT. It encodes CASSVERGGPGTQYF.

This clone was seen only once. The CDR3: CATSRERQGIHQQYF. The DNA for the CDR3 is TGTGCCACCAGCAGAGAACGACAGGGGATTCACCAGCAGTACTTC. V gene TRBV15 combines with J gene TRBJ2-7; TRBD1 matches at 8 bases. Trimming cost V 0 bases and J 8 bases; bases outside gene matches: 9. The germline CDR1 and CDR2 sequences are LNHNV and YYDKDF (reference sequence). This CDR3 contains 15 residues.

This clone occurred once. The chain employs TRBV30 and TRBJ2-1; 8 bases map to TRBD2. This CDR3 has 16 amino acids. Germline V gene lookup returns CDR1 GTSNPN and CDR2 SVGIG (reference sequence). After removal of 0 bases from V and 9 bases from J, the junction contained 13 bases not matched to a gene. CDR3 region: CAWSVPSGFFQREQFF. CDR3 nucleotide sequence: TGTGCCTGGAGTGTACCTAGCGGGTTCTTTCAGCGTGAGCAGTTCTTC.

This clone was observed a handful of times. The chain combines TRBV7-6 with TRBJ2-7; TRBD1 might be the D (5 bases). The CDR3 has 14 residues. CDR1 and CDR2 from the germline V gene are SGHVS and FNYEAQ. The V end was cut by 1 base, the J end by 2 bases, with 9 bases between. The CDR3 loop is CASSLEQEPYEQYF. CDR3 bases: TGTGCCAGCAGCTTAGAACAGGAGCCCTACGAGCAGTACTTC.

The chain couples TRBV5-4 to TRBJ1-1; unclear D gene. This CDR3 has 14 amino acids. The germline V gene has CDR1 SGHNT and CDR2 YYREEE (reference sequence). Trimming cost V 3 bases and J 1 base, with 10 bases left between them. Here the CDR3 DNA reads TGTGCCAGCAGCTCCCTTGACAAGAACACTGAAGCTTTCTTT. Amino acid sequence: CASSSLDKNTEAFF.

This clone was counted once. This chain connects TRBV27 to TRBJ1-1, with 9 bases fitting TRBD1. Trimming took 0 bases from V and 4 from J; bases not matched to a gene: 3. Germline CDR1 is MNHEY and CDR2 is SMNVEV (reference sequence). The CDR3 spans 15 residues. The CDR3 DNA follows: TGTGCCAGCAGTTTATCGGTGACAGGGGGCACTGAAGCTTTCTTT. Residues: CASSLSVTGGTEAFF.